This T cell receptor (beta chain) appears in the sequencing data of a study of blood T cell repertoires in COVID-19. This CDR3 contains 13 residues. V trimming: 9 bases; J trimming: 7 bases; junction bases outside the gene matches: 10. In germline, CDR1 is MDHEN, CDR2 SYDVKM. Measured with immunoSEQ multiplex PCR; TCRdb has only the in-frame clones, and not every one. The sample includes approximately 50,000 clones, around 86% of them seen just once. The gene calls are TRBV28 and TRBJ1-2, with TRBD1 matching over 8 bases. Sequenced input: peripheral blood. This clonotype was sampled from a man aged 45 to 65 with active COVID-19. The CDR3 region is CASQGRTGFGYTF. In DNA, the CDR3 is TGTGCCAGTCAAGGGAGGACAGGGTTTGGCTACACCTTC.